This T cell receptor beta chain was sequenced for a study of human T cells and chemical hapten exposure. Study background: There were per-sample TCR yield variations, arising mainly from small pooled library volume differences. Study results and caveats: TCRs at a frequency above 1 in 1000 stayed unchanged with DPC sensitization.

It was unfractionated whole blood from which total RNA was extracted. Germline CDR1 SGHRS, CDR2 YFSETQ. CDR3 size: 14 residues. The junction had 6 bases not matched to a gene; V was cut back by 3 bases and J by 8 bases. On this clonotype itself: Its antigen is not identified.

During construction of the library, unique molecular identifiers were attached to individual cDNA molecules for quantitative, reproducible TCR counting. In the source study's methods: Sampled TCR counts reached a median of about 90,000 per sample, with values ranging from about 23,224 to 700,000. TCRdb used MiXCR to reprocess the 5' RACE reads, holding one entry per CDR3 protein. The V and J calls were not made by the authors but by TCRdb's processing. The sample holds 65,000 to 95,000 distinct CDR3 sequences; about 8% are singletons and the top ten take around 2%. The clonotype comes from a male donor in good health. V gene TRBV5-1 combines with J gene TRBJ1-2, with 11 bases identical to TRBD1. CDR3 region: CASSYGQGAEGYTF. CDR3 DNA: TGCGCCAGCAGCTATGGACAGGGGGCGGAGGGCTACACCTTC.